This entry concerns a single T cell receptor (beta chain). Its matching antigen is unknown. CDR3 length: 16 amino acids. Germline CDR1 is SGHDT and CDR2 is YYEEEE. Trimming cost V 1 base and J 4 bases; bases outside gene matches: 5. This specimen belongs to a study of somatic mutations in cytotoxic T cells in rheumatoid arthritis. Study-level findings and limits: For patients with rheumatoid arthritis, CD8+ clonality went up with age, while healthy controls showed no such change.

Profiling relied on immunoSEQ multiplex PCR, and the TCRdb table lists in-frame clones only, not all of them. This table has about 4,800 clones, around nine tenths appearing once. Isolation of CD4+ and CD8+ cells used positive magnetic bead selection, with purity checked by flow cytometry. This receptor was identified in a woman aged 45-60 years with rheumatoid arthritis. The chain uses TRBV5-6 and TRBJ2-1; 10 nucleotides match TRBD2. Sequencing input: CD8+ T cells sorted from blood. Here the CDR3 DNA reads TGTGCCAGCAGCTTGCATACTAGCGGGGTGTACAATGAGCAGTTCTTC. It encodes CASSLHTSGVYNEQFF.